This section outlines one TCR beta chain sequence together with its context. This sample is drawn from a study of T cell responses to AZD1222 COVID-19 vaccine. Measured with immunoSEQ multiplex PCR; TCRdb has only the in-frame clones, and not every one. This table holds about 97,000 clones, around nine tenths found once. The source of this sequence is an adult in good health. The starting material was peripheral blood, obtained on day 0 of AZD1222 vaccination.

The CDR3 region is CASSPTGTNYGYTF. In DNA, the CDR3 is TGTGCCAGCAGTCCGACAGGGACCAACTATGGCTACACCTTC. The chain uses TRBV27 and TRBJ1-2, with 7 bases matching TRBD1. Germline V lookup: CDR1 MNHEY, CDR2 SMNVEV (reference sequence). V dropped 5 bases and J dropped 2; count of bases not matched to a gene: 5. The CDR3 covers 14 residues.